This TCR beta chain was sequenced during a study of response to subunit inactivated influenza vaccine. Each CDR3 protein is one row after TCRdb ran MiXCR on the RT-PCR reads. The top ten hold approximately 10% of the sample, which has almost 600,000 distinct CDR3 sequences, 14% seen once. This clonotype has at least ten counts. The CDR3 totals 13 residues. Germline CDR1 SEHNR, CDR2 FQNEAQ (reference sequence). The V end lost 1 base, the J end lost 6 bases, and 7 bases lay between the germline ends. The clonotype originates from a man aged 45 to 65 who received an inactivated influenza vaccine. V gene TRBV7-9 combines with J gene TRBJ1-5; D is unresolved. The specimen comprised PBMCs from blood, sampled roughly 12 days after vaccination. CDR3 in amino acids: CASSLGLGQPQHF. The CDR3 nucleotides are TGTGCCAGCAGCTTAGGTCTGGGTCAGCCCCAGCATTTT.